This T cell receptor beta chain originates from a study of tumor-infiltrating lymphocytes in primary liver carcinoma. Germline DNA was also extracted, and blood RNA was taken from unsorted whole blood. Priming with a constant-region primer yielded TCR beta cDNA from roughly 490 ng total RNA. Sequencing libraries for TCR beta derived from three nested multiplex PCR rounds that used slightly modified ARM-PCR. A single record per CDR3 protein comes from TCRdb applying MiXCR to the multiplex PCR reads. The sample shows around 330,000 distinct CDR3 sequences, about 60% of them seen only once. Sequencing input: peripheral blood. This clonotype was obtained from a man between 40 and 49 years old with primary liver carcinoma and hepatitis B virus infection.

The CDR3 sequence: CASGPAISSYGYTF. DNA of the CDR3: TGTGCCAGCGGCCCCGCTATCTCCTCCTATGGCTACACCTTC. The rearrangement joins TRBV11-2 to TRBJ1-2; D not resolved. Deletions cut 8 bases from V and 4 bases from J, with 17 bases between. Germline values: CDR1 SGHAT, CDR2 FQNNGV. The CDR3 has 14 residues.